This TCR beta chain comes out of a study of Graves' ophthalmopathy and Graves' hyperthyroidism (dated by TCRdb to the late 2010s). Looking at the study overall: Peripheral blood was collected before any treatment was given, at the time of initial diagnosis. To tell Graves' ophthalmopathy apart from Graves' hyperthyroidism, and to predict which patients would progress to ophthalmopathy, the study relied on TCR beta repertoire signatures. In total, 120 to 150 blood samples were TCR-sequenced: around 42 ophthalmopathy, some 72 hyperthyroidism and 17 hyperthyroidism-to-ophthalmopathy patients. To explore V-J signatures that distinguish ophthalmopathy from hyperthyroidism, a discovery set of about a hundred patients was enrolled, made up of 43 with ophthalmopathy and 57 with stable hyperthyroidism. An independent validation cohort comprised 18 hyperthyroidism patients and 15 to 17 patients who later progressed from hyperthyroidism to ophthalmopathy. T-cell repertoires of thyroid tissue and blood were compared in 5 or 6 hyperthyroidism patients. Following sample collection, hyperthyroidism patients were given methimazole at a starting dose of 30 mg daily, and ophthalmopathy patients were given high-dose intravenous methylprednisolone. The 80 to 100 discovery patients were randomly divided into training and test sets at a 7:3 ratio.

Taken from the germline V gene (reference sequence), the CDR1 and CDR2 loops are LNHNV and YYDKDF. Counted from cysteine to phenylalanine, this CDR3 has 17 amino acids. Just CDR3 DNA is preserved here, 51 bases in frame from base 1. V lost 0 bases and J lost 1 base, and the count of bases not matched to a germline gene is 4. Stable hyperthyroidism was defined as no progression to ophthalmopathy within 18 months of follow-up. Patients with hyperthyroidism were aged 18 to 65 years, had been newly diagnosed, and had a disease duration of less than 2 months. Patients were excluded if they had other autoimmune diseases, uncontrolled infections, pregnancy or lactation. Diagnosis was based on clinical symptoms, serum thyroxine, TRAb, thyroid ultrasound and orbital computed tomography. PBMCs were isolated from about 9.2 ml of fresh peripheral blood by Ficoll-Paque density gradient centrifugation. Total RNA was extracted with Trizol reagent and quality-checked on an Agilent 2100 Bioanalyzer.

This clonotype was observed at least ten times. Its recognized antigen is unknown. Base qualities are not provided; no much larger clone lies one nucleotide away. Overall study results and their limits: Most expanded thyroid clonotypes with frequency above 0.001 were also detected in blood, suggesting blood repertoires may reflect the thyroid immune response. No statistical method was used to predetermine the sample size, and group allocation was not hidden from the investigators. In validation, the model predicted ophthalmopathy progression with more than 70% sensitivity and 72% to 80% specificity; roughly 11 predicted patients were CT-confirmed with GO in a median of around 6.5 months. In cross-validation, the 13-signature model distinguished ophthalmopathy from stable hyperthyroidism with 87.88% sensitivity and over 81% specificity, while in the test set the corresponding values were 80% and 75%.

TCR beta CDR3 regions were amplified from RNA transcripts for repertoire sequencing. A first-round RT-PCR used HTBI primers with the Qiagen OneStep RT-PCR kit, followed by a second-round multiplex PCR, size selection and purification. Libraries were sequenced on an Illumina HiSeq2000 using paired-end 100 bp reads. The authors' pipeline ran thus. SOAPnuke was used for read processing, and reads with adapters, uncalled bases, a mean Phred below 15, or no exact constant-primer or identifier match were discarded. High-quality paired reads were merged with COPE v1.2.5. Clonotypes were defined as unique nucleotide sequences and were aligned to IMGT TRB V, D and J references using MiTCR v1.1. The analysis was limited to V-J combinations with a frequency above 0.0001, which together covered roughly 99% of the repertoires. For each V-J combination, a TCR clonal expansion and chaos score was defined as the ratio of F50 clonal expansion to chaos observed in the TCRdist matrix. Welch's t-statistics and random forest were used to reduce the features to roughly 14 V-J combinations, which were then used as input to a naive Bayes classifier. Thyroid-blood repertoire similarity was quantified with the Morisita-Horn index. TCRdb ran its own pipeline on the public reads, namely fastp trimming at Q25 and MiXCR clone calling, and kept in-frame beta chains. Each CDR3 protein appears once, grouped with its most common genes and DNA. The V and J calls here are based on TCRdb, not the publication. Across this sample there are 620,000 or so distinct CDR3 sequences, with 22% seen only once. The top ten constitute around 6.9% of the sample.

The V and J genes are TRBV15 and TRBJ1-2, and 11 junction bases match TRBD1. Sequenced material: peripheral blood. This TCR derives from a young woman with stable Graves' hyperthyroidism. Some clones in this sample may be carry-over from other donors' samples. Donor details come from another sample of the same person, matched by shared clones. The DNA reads TGTGCCACCAGCAGAGATCTTGGGACAGGGGGTAACTATGGCTACACCTTC. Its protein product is CATSRDLGTGGNYGYTF.